This TCR beta chain came from a study of blood T cell repertoires in COVID-19. Study background: The samples span acute and convalescent COVID-19 from the United States, Italy and Spain. PBMCs, B-cell-depleted T cells, or T cells were the source of the cDNA or gDNA that made up the material.

Per the original data handling: From reference gene primer amplification, estimates of nucleated cell counts were derived. This table comes from immunoSEQ multiplex PCR, and its TCRdb copy is limited to in-frame clones, with some not included. V, J and clone size are those of that table, while D and trimming were read from the DNA. The sample contains around 130,000 clones, roughly 89% of which appear only once. In its sample, this clone was seen once. Germline V lookup: CDR1 MNHNY, CDR2 SVGAGI (reference sequence). The CDR3 loop spans 15 amino acids. Losses at the gene ends were 6 bases for V and 6 bases for J; bases not matched to a gene: 4.

The receptor was isolated from a woman aged 45-60 years with acute or convalescent COVID-19. Sample: peripheral blood. The V and J genes are TRBV6-6 and TRBJ2-2; 13 nucleotides agree with TRBD2. The CDR3 here is CASSGTSGVAGELFF. For the CDR3, the DNA is TGTGCCAGCAGCGGGACTAGCGGGGTGGCCGGGGAGCTGTTTTTT.